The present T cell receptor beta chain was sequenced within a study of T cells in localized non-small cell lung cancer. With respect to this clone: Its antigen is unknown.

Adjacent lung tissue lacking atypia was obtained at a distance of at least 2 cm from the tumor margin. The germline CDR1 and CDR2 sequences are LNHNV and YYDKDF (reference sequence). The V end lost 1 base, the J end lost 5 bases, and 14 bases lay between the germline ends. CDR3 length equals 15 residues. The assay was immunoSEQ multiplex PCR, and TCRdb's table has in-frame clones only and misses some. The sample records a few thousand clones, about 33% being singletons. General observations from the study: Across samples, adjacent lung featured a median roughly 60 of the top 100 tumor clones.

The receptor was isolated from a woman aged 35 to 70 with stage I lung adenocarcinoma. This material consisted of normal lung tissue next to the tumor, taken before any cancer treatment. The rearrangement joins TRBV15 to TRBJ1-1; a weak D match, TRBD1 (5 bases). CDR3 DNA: TGTGCCACCAGCAGAGTGGCAGGGTGGAAGACTGAAGCTTTCTTT. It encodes CATSRVAGWKTEAFF.